One and the same sample provided the 5 T cell receptor beta chains below, sequenced in a study of CD8 T cells in ankylosing spondylitis. General study points: One TCR beta motif, made up of roughly 8 highly homologous variants, appeared characteristic of ankylosing spondylitis blood.

Their recognized antigens are unknown. One entry per CDR3 protein, called by TCRdb with MiXCR from the 5' RACE reads. The sample includes a few hundred thousand distinct CDR3 sequences, roughly 8% of them seen just once. The source material was blood, either unsorted or a sorted T cell fraction (not recorded which). Every receptor here comes from a male donor with ankylosing spondylitis.

V gene TRBV27 combines with J gene TRBJ2-4; maybe TRBD2 (5 bases). V was clipped by 5 bases and J by 3 bases, with 14 bases between them. This CDR3 is 15 amino acids long. CDR1 and CDR2 (germline): MNHEY, SMNVEV (reference sequence). The CDR3 nucleotides read TGTGCCAGCAGTAAGCCTACTGAGGGCAAAAACATTCAGTACTTC. The encoded protein is CASSKPTEGKNIQYF.

The chain recombines TRBV3-1 with TRBJ1-2; possible D gene TRBD1, 6 bases. Germline V gene data show CDR1 as LGHDT and CDR2 as YNNKEL (reference sequence). V lost 1 base and J lost 7, with 13 bases in between. The CDR3 is made up of 14 amino acids. The CDR3 region has the DNA TGTGCCAGCAGCCAAGCAGGGGCCAGAACTGGCTACACCTTC. It yields the protein CASSQAGARTGYTF. The full variable domain, completed using reference TRBV3-1 and TRBJ1-2, is DTAVSQTPKYLVTQMGNDKSIKCEQNLGHDTMYWYKQDSKKFLKIMFSYNNKELIINETVPNRFSPKSPDKAHLNLHINSLELGDSAVYFCASSQAGARTGYTFGSGTRLTVV.

This clonotype was counted many times. Sequence at one end of the junction differs from germline and may be a read error. This chain uses TRBV5-1 with TRBJ2-3, with 13 positions matching TRBD2. The CDR3 spans 16 residues. Germline loops: CDR1 SGHRS, CDR2 YFSETQ. CDR3 loop: CASSSGLAGGTDTQYF. As DNA, the CDR3 is TGTGCCAGCAGCTCTGGACTAGCGGGAGGCACAGATACGCAGTATTTT.

This clonotype was counted between two and nine times. The chain joins TRBV25-1 to TRBJ2-6; tentative D call: TRBD2 (6 bases). Germline CDR1 MGHDK, CDR2 SYGVNS. This CDR3 has 15 residues. With 1 base removed from V and 2 bases from J, the gap between germline ends came to 6 bases. CDR3 DNA: TGTGCCAGCAGTGAATGGGGGGCTGGGGCCAACGTCCTGACTTTC. Translating it yields CASSEWGAGANVLTF.

This clonotype was seen only a few times. The chain has TRBV2 and TRBJ2-1; 9 positions match TRBD2. The CDR3 totals 14 residues. The germline CDR1 and CDR2 sequences are SNHLY and FYNNEI. J was trimmed by 9 bases and V by 11 bases; bases with no gene match: 14. CDR3 sequence (DNA): TGTGCCGGCCACGCGGTAGCGGGAGTGGGTGAGCAGTTCTTC. Translation: CAGHAVAGVGEQFF.